This TCR beta chain was sequenced in a study of human T cells and chemical hapten exposure (TCRdb year 2021). Background for the entire study: For sensitization, 2% DPC in acetone was applied to a roughly 2 cm by roughly 2 cm area of upper inner arm skin. Throughout the study period of around 24 weeks, patients also received therapeutic DPC doses to the scalp every week. Alopecia areata with under or over 50% scalp involvement, alopecia totalis and alopecia universalis were represented in the patient cohort, which was mostly female. The study tracked peripheral blood TCR repertoire changes in vivo during primary and secondary sensitization to the hapten diphenylcyclopropenone (DPC) in alopecia patients. For TCR sequencing, blood came from twenty-nine alopecia patients at anywhere from one to four time points (pre-sensitization, 2, 6 and 24 weeks). Blood samples were taken from patients before sensitization (week 0) and at 2, 6 and about 24 weeks after DPC sensitization. Libraries were combined into a pool for sequencing, and differences in TCR yield between samples came mainly from small differences in library volumes within the pool. Patch testing was done on the upper back using Finn chambers containing 0.01% DPC, and results were scored after 6 days according to International Contact Dermatitis Research Group standards.

What the research found in general, with its limitations: A positive correlation was found between the number of PT1 expanded TCRs and patch test score, with significance reached at thresholds 8, 16 and 32 but not 4. Because all patients had alopecia, a presumed autoimmune disease, the immune response of the patients might differ from that of healthy individuals. Expanded TCRs formed significantly more large CDR3 similarity clusters than pre-sensitization or healthy control sets, consistent with antigen-driven responses. DPC sensitization did not change the number of TCRs with a frequency above 1 in 1000, and there was no evidence of changes in global repertoire structure. Repeated subsampling changed both the strength of the expansion versus patch-test correlation and the threshold at which that correlation became significant.

Libraries were constructed by RACE. Instrument used: NextSeq 500. During library preparation, unique molecular identifiers were attached to individual cDNA molecules so that TCRs could be counted quantitatively and reproducibly. Both TCR alpha and TCR beta chains were sequenced from each blood RNA sample. In the paper's pipeline: Samples had a median of approximately 96,000 TCRs, with a range from roughly 23,224 to 700,000. The Decombinator software suite was used to annotate V, J and CDR3 in the TCR reads. For the PS versus PT1 abundance plots, all samples were subsampled to the same number of TCRs (28,000). TCRs were defined as expanded if absent before sensitization and observed at least eight times at the 2-week time point. TCRdb trimmed public reads at Q25 via fastp, called clones via MiXCR and kept in-frame beta chains. Entries that share a CDR3 protein sequence are merged under the most common genes and DNA. In this record, the V and J calls reflect TCRdb's handling and not the investigators' own analysis. This sample has approximately 97,000 distinct CDR3 sequences in its table, and less than 35% of those were observed once. Approximately 10% of the sample lies in the top ten.

As regards this clonotype: Which antigen it targets is not known. No base qualities exist here, and no much larger clone lies one base off it.

The time point label, read with the paper, signifies: patch test 3, about 24 weeks after DPC sensitization. Sample treatment or condition, as interpreted from the label and publication: therapeutic diphenylcyclopropenone sensitization with weekly scalp DPC. At each patch-test visit, blood was drawn before the patch test was applied. Eligible patients were aged 18 to 70, diagnosed with alopecia, deemed suitable for DPC therapy, and excluded if pregnant. Total RNA was isolated from unfractionated whole blood collected in Tempus Blood RNA tubes. The sequences come from whole blood, collected in connection with sensitization to the hapten diphenylcyclopropenone (DPC). This receptor was obtained from a man in his forties with alopecia areata. Some clones in this sample may be carry-over from other donors' samples.

The DNA sequence reads TGCAGTGCTAGAGACGACGGGGAGCAAGAAGCTTTCTTT. It translates as CSARDDGEQEAFF. The chain joins TRBV20-1 to TRBJ1-1, with no reliable assignment of the D segment. Spanning cysteine to phenylalanine, the CDR3 consists of 13 amino acids. Only the CDR3 part of the read is kept: 39 bases, read in frame from the first base. The junction shows trimming of 0 bases on V and 8 bases on J, plus 13 bases between the germline ends. CDR1 and CDR2 (DFQATT, SNEGSKA) derive from the germline V gene (reference sequence).